Listed below are T cell receptor beta chains from one sample, sequenced in a study of T cell repertoires in cytomegalovirus infection. Each CDR3 protein is one row after TCRdb ran MiXCR on the reads. In the table there are 210,000 or so distinct CDR3 sequences, approximately 7% of which are singletons. The sequencing sample was made of PBMCs. The receptors stem from a human donor in good health (CMV status not recorded). Some clones in this sample may be carry-over from other donors' samples. Both conserved end residues are part of each CDR3. The D gene is left open where the match is weak. A clone size is listed for some rows: how often the clone was seen (once, few, many), or a class if it is expanded.

cdr3_aa | cdr3_nt | j_call | clone_size | d_call | v_call
CASKWGRTGRGPLHF | TGTGCCAGCAAGTGGGGGCGGACAGGTCGCGGACCCCTCCACTTT | TRBJ1-6 | many | TRBD1 | TRBV12-3/TRBV12-4
CASSPLLGPNTEAFF | TGTGCCAGCAGCCCGCTATTAGGACCTAACACTGAAGCTTTCTTT | TRBJ1-1 | many | NA | TRBV7-2
CASSPPGGWNTEAFF | TGTGCCAGCAGCCCACCGGGCGGTTGGAACACTGAAGCTTTCTTT | TRBJ1-1 | many | NA | TRBV4-2
CASVRGSNQPQHF | TGTGCCAGCGTGAGGGGAAGCAATCAGCCCCAGCATTTT | TRBJ1-5 | many | NA | TRBV6-2/TRBV6-3
CASSFLGQGARTEAFF | TGTGCCAGCAGTTTTCTAGGACAGGGGGCGAGGACTGAAGCTTTCTTT | TRBJ1-1 | NA | TRBD1 | TRBV28
CASRDPEQYF | TGTGCCAGTCGGGACCCCGAGCAGTACTTC | TRBJ2-7 | many | NA | TRBV2
CASSPNNGAEAFF | TGCGCCAGCAGTCCCAACAATGGGGCTGAAGCTTTCTTT | TRBJ1-1 | NA | NA | TRBV5-1
CAWSERPGQGTFF | TGTGCCTGGAGTGAAAGACCGGGACAGGGGACTTTCTTT | TRBJ1-1 | many | TRBD1 | TRBV30
CASSATSGGIQETQYF | TGTGCCAGCAGCGCTACTAGCGGGGGGATTCAAGAGACCCAGTACTTC | TRBJ2-5 | many | TRBD2 | TRBV5-5
CAWSVGGNQPQHF | TGTGCCTGGAGTGTCGGGGGCAATCAGCCCCAGCATTTT | TRBJ1-5 | many | NA | TRBV30
CASSLDLGEGNIQYF | TGTGCCAGCAGCTTAGATCTGGGTGAGGGAAACATTCAGTACTTC | TRBJ2-4 | many | NA | TRBV7-8
CASSLGGNRGGYTF | TGTGCCAGCAGTTTGGGGGGAAACAGGGGAGGCTACACCTTC | TRBJ1-2 | NA | TRBD1 | TRBV27
CATSSGLLGNTDTQYF | TGTGCCACCAGCAGTGGGCTTTTGGGGAACACAGATACGCAGTATTTT | TRBJ2-3 | NA | NA | TRBV15
CASSQDRGTGVNTEAFF | TGCGCCAGCAGCCAAGATCGTGGGACAGGGGTAAACACTGAAGCTTTCTTT | TRBJ1-1 | many | TRBD1 | TRBV4-1
CASSSDQGQLDSPLHF | TGTGCCAGCAGCTCAGATCAAGGACAGTTGGATTCACCCCTCCACTTT | TRBJ1-6 | many | NA | TRBV7-9
CASSLGTASKFGQFF | TGCGCCAGCAGCCTGGGGACAGCCTCAAAGTTTGGGCAGTTCTTC | TRBJ2-1 | many | TRBD1 | TRBV5-1
CASSLADERGFGYTF | TGTGCCAGCAGCTTAGCGGACGAGAGAGGGTTTGGCTACACCTTC | TRBJ1-2 | NA | NA | TRBV7-2
CASAQTGGEQYF | TGTGCTAGTGCTCAAACAGGGGGCGAGCAGTACTTC | TRBJ2-7 | NA | TRBD1 | TRBV12-5
CASESPYEEGTREKLFF | TGTGCCAGCGAATCGCCCTACGAGGAGGGGACAAGAGAAAAACTGTTTTTT | TRBJ1-4 | NA | NA | TRBV2
CASTSLETQYF | TGTGCCAGCACCTCCCTAGAGACCCAGTACTTC | TRBJ2-5 | many | NA | TRBV6-2/TRBV6-3
CASSPTGIYGYTF | TGCGCCAGCAGCCCGACAGGGATCTATGGCTACACCTTC | TRBJ1-2 | many | TRBD1 | TRBV5-1
CAWSVIGRRTEAFF | TGTGCCTGGAGTGTAATAGGGCGCCGGACTGAAGCTTTCTTT | TRBJ1-1 | many | NA | TRBV30
CSASVGGDTDTQYF | TGCAGTGCTAGTGTGGGTGGGGACACAGATACGCAGTATTTT | TRBJ2-3 | NA | NA | TRBV20-1
CASSFSQAYNEQFF | TGTGCCAGCAGTTTCTCACAGGCCTACAATGAGCAGTTCTTC | TRBJ2-1 | few | NA | TRBV27
CASSYTPDRSGYTF | TGTGCCAGCAGTTATACCCCGGACAGATCTGGCTACACCTTC | TRBJ1-2 | many | NA | TRBV11-2
CASSYRTDSNQPQHF | TGTGCCAGCAGCTATCGGACAGATAGCAATCAGCCCCAGCATTTT | TRBJ1-5 | many | NA | TRBV7-2
CASRYSGEHTQYF | TGTGCCAGCAGATATAGTGGGGAGCATACGCAGTATTTT | TRBJ2-3 | many | NA | TRBV12-3/TRBV12-4
CATTTAMNTEAFF | TGTGCCACTACGACAGCCATGAACACTGAAGCTTTCTTT | TRBJ1-1 | many | NA | TRBV6-2/TRBV6-3
CASSSAGEQYEQYF | TGTGCCAGCAGTTCCGCGGGGGAACAATACGAGCAGTACTTC | TRBJ2-7 | NA | TRBD2 | TRBV27
CASSPATNRRGEQYF | TGTGCCAGCAGCCCAGCGACGAACAGGAGGGGCGAGCAGTACTTC | TRBJ2-7 | many | NA | TRBV7-2
CASSQGGGQITDTQYF | TGTGCCAGCAGCCAAGGGGGCGGACAAATCACAGATACGCAGTATTTT | TRBJ2-3 | few | NA | TRBV4-2
CASSLRQNTEAFF | TGTGCCAGCAGCTTACGACAGAACACTGAAGCTTTCTTT | TRBJ1-1 | many | NA | TRBV7-2
CASSPLVGTEAFF | TGTGCCAGCAGCCCGTTGGTGGGCACTGAAGCTTTCTTT | TRBJ1-1 | many | NA | TRBV28
CATVLTAGGSQHF | TGTGCCACCGTTCTGACAGCTGGAGGTTCCCAGCATTTT | TRBJ1-5 | many | NA | TRBV6-2/TRBV6-3
CSARAPGSNEKLFF | TGCAGTGCTAGAGCCCCGGGAAGTAATGAAAAACTGTTTTTT | TRBJ1-4 | many | NA | TRBV20-1
CASSLIPGREAFF | TGTGCCAGCAGCTTAATACCGGGCCGGGAAGCTTTCTTT | TRBJ1-1 | many | NA | TRBV7-8
CSGQSPPGELFF | TGCAGCGGACAATCTCCCCCCGGGGAGCTGTTTTTT | TRBJ2-2 | NA | NA | TRBV29-1